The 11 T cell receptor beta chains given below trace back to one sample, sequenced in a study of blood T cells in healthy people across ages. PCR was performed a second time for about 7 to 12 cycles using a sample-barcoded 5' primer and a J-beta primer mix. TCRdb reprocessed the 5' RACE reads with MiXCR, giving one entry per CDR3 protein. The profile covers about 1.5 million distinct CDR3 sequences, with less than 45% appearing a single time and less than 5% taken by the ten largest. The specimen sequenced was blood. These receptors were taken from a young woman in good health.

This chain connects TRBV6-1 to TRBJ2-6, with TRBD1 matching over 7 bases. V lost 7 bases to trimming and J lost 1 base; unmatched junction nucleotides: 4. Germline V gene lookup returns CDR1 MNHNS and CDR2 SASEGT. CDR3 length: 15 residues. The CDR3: CASKGAASGANVLTF. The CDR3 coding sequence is TGTGCCAGCAAGGGGGCAGCTTCTGGGGCCAACGTCCTGACTTTC.

Written as DNA, the CDR3 is TGCGCCAGCAGCCAAGATACCATGAACACTGAAGCTTTCTTT. Translated, it gives CASSQDTMNTEAFF. The V call is TRBV4-3, the J call TRBJ1-1; D remains unclear. V gave up 0 bases and J gave up 0 bases, with 5 bases separating them. The CDR3 length is 14 residues. Germline V CDR1 and CDR2: LGHNA, YSLEER.

This chain's CDR3 is CASSTGGRGPSEQFF. CDR3 nucleotide sequence: TGTGCCAGCAGCACAGGCGGGAGAGGGCCCAGTGAGCAGTTCTTC. V usage is TRBV21-1 and J usage is TRBJ2-1; TRBD1, the D gene given by the table, was not confirmed from the DNA. TRBV21-1 is noted as a pseudogene. This CDR3 spans 15 amino acids.

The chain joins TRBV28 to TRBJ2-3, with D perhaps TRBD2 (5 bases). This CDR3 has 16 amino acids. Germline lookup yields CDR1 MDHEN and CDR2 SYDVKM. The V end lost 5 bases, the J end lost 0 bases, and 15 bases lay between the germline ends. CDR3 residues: CASSGRDQFSTDTQYF. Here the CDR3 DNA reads TGTGCCAGCAGTGGTCGGGATCAGTTTAGCACAGATACGCAGTATTTT. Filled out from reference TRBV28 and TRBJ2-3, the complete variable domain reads DVKVTQSSRYLVKRTGEKVFLECVQDMDHENMFWYRQDPGLGLRLIYFSYDVKMKEKGDIPEGYSVSREKKERFSLILESASTNQTSMYLCASSGRDQFSTDTQYFGPGTRLTVL.

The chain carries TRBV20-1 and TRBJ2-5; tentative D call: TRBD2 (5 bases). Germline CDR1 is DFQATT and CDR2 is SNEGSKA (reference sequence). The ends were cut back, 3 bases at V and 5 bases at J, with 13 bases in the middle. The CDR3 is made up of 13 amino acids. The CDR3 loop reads CSASSSGRETQYF. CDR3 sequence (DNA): TGCAGTGCTAGTTCCAGCGGTCGGGAGACCCAGTACTTC.

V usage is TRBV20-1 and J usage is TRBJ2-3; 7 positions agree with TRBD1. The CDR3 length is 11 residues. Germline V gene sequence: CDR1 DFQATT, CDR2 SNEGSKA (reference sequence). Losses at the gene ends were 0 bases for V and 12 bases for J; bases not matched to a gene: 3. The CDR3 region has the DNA TGCAGTGCTAGAGATGGGACAGTCCAGTATTTT. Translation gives CSARDGTVQYF.

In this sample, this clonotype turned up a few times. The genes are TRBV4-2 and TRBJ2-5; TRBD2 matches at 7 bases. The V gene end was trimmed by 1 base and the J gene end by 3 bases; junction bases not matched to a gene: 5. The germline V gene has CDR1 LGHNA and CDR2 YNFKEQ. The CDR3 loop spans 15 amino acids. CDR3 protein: CASSQGTSWEETQYF. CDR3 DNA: TGTGCCAGCAGCCAAGGGACTAGTTGGGAAGAGACCCAGTACTTC.

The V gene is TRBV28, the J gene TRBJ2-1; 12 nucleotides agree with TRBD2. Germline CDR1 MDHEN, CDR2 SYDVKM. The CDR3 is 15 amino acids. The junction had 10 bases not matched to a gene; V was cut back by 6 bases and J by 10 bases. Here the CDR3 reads CASRAGTSGRGEQFF. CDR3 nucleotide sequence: TGTGCCAGCAGGGCCGGGACTAGCGGGCGGGGGGAGCAGTTCTTC.

CDR3 protein: CSVEDPGLAGVETQYF. The DNA for the CDR3 is TGCAGCGTTGAAGATCCGGGACTAGCGGGGGTTGAGACCCAGTACTTC. The J gene is TRBJ2-5, the V gene TRBV29-1; the match to TRBD2 covers 14 bases. Germline assignment: CDR1 SQVTM and CDR2 ANQGSEA. V lost 0 bases, J lost 5 bases, and 5 bases stayed unmatched. This CDR3 has 16 amino acids.

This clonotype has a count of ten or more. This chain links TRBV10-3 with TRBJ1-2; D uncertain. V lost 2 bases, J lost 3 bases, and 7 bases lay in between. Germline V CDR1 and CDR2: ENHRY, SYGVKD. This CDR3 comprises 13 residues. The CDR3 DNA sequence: TGTGCCATCAGTGAGATAGGTGACTATGGCTACACCTTC. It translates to CAISEIGDYGYTF.

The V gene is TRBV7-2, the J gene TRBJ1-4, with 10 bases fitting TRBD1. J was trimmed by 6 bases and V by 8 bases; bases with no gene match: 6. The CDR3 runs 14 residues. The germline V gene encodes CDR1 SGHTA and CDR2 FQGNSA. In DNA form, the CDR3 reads TGTGCCAGCGGAAAGGACAGGGGGGATGAAAAACTGTTTTTT. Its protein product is CASGKDRGDEKLFF.